This TCR beta chain was recorded in a study of blood T cell repertoires in COVID-19. Study summary: Samples came from the United States, Italy and Spain, spanning acute and convalescent COVID-19.

Sequenced by immunoSEQ multiplex PCR; TCRdb stores in-frame clones only, minus some. The profile shows approximately 300,000 clones, roughly 90% of them singletons. Trimming pared 6 bases from V and 6 bases from J, leaving 14 bases between. The CDR3 has 13 residues. Germline CDR1 is MNHEY and CDR2 is SVGAGI. The TCR originated in a woman in her 50s who had recovered from COVID-19. This chain connects TRBV6-5 to TRBJ1-2, with D maybe TRBD1 (5 bases). The sample comprised peripheral blood. The CDR3: CASRDSWGDGYTF. The CDR3 nucleotides are TGTGCCAGCAGGGATTCGTGGGGGGATGGCTACACCTTC.